One sample yielded the 21 T cell receptor beta chains listed below, sequenced in a study of shared clonotypes between healthy human individuals. Naivety among CD8 cells was defined by CD45RO negativity and positive CCR7 selection, thereby excluding terminally differentiated effector memory CD45RA+ cells. The assay was immunoSEQ multiplex PCR, and TCRdb's table has in-frame clones only and misses some. The table shows 650,000 to 800,000 clones, with about 90% occurring only once. The sample taken for sequencing was naive CD8+ T cells sorted from blood. These receptors originate from a man younger than 40 in good health.

The chain couples TRBV27 to TRBJ2-5; 9 bases fit TRBD1. CDR1 and CDR2 (germline): MNHEY, SMNVEV (reference sequence). The J segment lost 5 bases and the V segment lost 6 bases, leaving 10 bases of the junction unmatched. The CDR3 has 15 amino acids. The CDR3 reads CASRDGTGPIETQYF. As DNA, the CDR3 is TGTGCCAGCAGAGACGGGACAGGGCCCATTGAGACCCAGTACTTC.

This rearrangement joins TRBV27 to TRBJ2-7, with TRBD1 matching 7 bases. Germline V lookup: CDR1 MNHEY, CDR2 SMNVEV (reference sequence). Germline trimming cut 6 bases from V and 0 bases from J; bases unmatched to any gene: 8. This CDR3 contains 15 residues. Here the CDR3 reads CASSEFRGSSYEQYF. CDR3 sequence (DNA): TGTGCCAGCAGCGAATTCAGGGGGAGCTCCTACGAGCAGTACTTC.

J is TRBJ1-6 and V is TRBV4-2, with unresolved D. V was clipped by 1 base and J by 9 bases, with 1 base between them. The germline CDR1 and CDR2 sequences are LGHNA and YNFKEQ. There are 11 residues in the CDR3. This chain's CDR3 is CASSQGSPLHF. The CDR3 region has the DNA TGTGCCAGCAGCCAAGGTTCACCCCTCCACTTT.

There are a few counts of this clone. The J gene is TRBJ1-5, the V gene TRBV27, with unresolved D. The CDR3 consists of 13 residues. The germline V and J ends were trimmed by 6 bases and 5 bases, with 11 bases remaining between them. In germline, CDR1 is MNHEY, CDR2 SMNVEV (reference sequence). This CDR3 is CASSVWGYQPQHF. Written as DNA, the CDR3 is TGTGCCAGCAGCGTTTGGGGTTATCAGCCCCAGCATTTT.

The chain carries TRBV18 and TRBJ2-7; D remains ambiguous. Germline assignment: CDR1 KGHSH and CDR2 LQKENI. V lost 3 bases and J lost 3, with 9 bases in between. CDR3 length: 13 residues. CDR3 nucleotides: TGTGCCAGCTCACCTTCTGACAACTACGAGCAGTACTTC. This sequence encodes CASSPSDNYEQYF. Full variable domain (missing parts from reference TRBV18 and TRBJ2-7): NAGVMQNPRHLVRRRGQEARLRCSPMKGHSHVYWYRQLPEEGLKFMVYLQKENIIDESGMPKERFSAEFPKEGPSILRIQQVVRGDSAAYFCASSPSDNYEQYFGPGTRLTVT.

The chain links TRBV27 to TRBJ1-5; no firm D call. Germline V gene data show CDR1 as MNHEY and CDR2 as SMNVEV (reference sequence). Trimming left V 7 bases short and J 2 bases short, with 6 bases between. The CDR3 has 12 amino acids. The CDR3 region is CASKEGNQPQHF. Here the CDR3 DNA reads TGTGCCAGCAAGGAGGGCAATCAGCCCCAGCATTTT.

V usage is TRBV5-1 and J usage is TRBJ2-5; 13 bases align to TRBD2. Germline lookup yields CDR1 SGHRS and CDR2 YFSETQ. The ends lost 3 bases at V and 4 bases at J; junction bases unmatched: 9. The CDR3 has 17 amino acids. The CDR3 coding sequence is TGCGCCAGCAGCTCACCCGGGACTAGCGGGATAAGAGAGACCCAGTACTTC. This gives the protein CASSSPGTSGIRETQYF.

The rearrangement joins TRBV7-9 to TRBJ2-1, with D perhaps TRBD2 (6 bases). Trimming took 5 bases from V and 8 from J, leaving 13 bases between them. The CDR3 has 13 amino acids. Germline CDR1 SEHNR, CDR2 FQNEAQ (reference sequence). CDR3 loop: CASSPGRPHEQFF. The CDR3 coding sequence is TGTGCCAGCAGCCCAGGGAGGCCCCATGAGCAGTTCTTC.

The rearrangement joins TRBV11-2 to TRBJ2-1; 9 positions agree with TRBD2. V shed 8 bases and J 9 bases; nucleotides not matched to a gene: 17. The length of the CDR3 is 16 residues. Germline values: CDR1 SGHAT, CDR2 FQNNGV. The CDR3 coding sequence is TGTGCCAGCCGAGACGGCGGGACTAGCTACCGGGGTGAGCAGTTCTTC. Amino acids: CASRDGGTSYRGEQFF.

This clone was picked up one time. This rearrangement joins TRBV6-1 to TRBJ2-7; 12 nucleotides align to TRBD2. This CDR3 spans 14 amino acids. Trimming at V came to 6 bases and at J to 4 bases, leaving 4 bases not matched to a gene. CDR1 is MNHNS and CDR2 is SASEGT in the germline V gene. The CDR3 reads CASSVTSGRYEQYF. In nucleotides, the CDR3 is TGTGCCAGCAGCGTGACTAGCGGGAGATACGAGCAGTACTTC.

Worth noting for this clone: Other DNA sequences from this sample encode an identical CDR3 as well. The chain uses TRBV28 and TRBJ2-3; D uncertain. Trimming shortened V by 3 bases and J by 2 bases, and 6 bases separated the two germline ends. In germline, CDR1 is MDHEN, CDR2 SYDVKM. This CDR3 has 13 residues. CDR3 DNA sequence: TGTGCCAGCAGTTTTAGGCTCACAGATACGCAGTATTTT. It translates to CASSFRLTDTQYF.

The gene calls are TRBV27 and TRBJ2-5; TRBD1 agrees at 7 bases. The CDR3 sequence is 15 residues long. Germline-derived CDR1 and CDR2 are MNHEY and SMNVEV (reference sequence). V lost 5 bases and J lost 4; bases outside the gene matches: 10. This chain's CDR3 is CASSDRETQLETQYF. In nucleotides, the CDR3 is TGTGCCAGCAGTGACAGGGAGACGCAATTAGAGACCCAGTACTTC.

The gene calls are TRBV7-8 and TRBJ2-7; 12 nucleotides match TRBD2. Germline trimming cut 5 bases from V and 0 bases from J; bases unmatched to any gene: 5. Germline CDR1 SGHVS, CDR2 FQNEAQ. There are 16 residues in the CDR3. The CDR3: CASSTGLAGFSYEQYF. The DNA of the CDR3 is TGTGCCAGCAGCACGGGACTAGCGGGCTTCTCCTACGAGCAGTACTTC.

The CDR3 here is CASSQDEGHRGAYEQYF. The CDR3 DNA reads TGCGCCAGCAGCCAAGATGAGGGACACAGGGGCGCCTACGAGCAGTACTTC. This rearrangement joins TRBV4-1 to TRBJ2-7, with 7 bases aligning to TRBD1. The germline gives CDR1 MGHRA, CDR2 YSYEKL. This CDR3 contains 17 residues. J was trimmed by 2 bases and V by 0 bases; bases with no gene match: 10.

The chain employs TRBV6-5 and TRBJ2-5; 10 nucleotides match TRBD2. Trimming took 0 bases from V and 1 from J; bases not matched to a gene: 2. Looked up from germline, CDR1 is MNHEY and CDR2 is SVGAGI. CDR3 length equals 16 residues. CDR3 in amino acids: CASSYSPSGSQETQYF. The CDR3 region has the DNA TGTGCCAGCAGTTACTCCCCTAGCGGGAGCCAAGAGACCCAGTACTTC.

This chain joins TRBV28 and TRBJ2-7; the D is unclear. The CDR3 runs to 16 residues. Trimming cost V 2 bases and J 3 bases, with 17 bases left between them. Germline CDR1 and CDR2: MDHEN and SYDVKM. CDR3 sequence (DNA): TGTGCCAGCAGTTTACCCGTGGCCTTGGTTAACTACGAGCAGTACTTC. Translation: CASSLPVALVNYEQYF. Full variable domain (missing parts from reference TRBV28 and TRBJ2-7): DVKVTQSSRYLVKRTGEKVFLECVQDMDHENMFWYRQDPGLGLRLIYFSYDVKMKEKGDIPEGYSVSREKKERFSLILESASTNQTSMYLCASSLPVALVNYEQYFGPGTRLTVT.

The rearrangement links TRBV10-2 to TRBJ2-3; 7 bases are shared with TRBD2. The germline V gene encodes CDR1 WSHSY and CDR2 SAAADI. The CDR3 runs to 16 residues. The J segment lost 0 bases and the V segment lost 3 bases, leaving 6 bases of the junction unmatched. CDR3 protein: CASSESLAGSTDTQYF. CDR3 in DNA: TGCGCCAGCAGTGAAAGCTTAGCGGGTAGCACAGATACGCAGTATTTT.

The chain's CDR3 is CASLGYNEQFF. CDR3 nucleotide sequence: TGTGCCAGCTTGGGGTACAATGAGCAGTTCTTC. This chain links TRBV21-1 with TRBJ2-1. TRBV21-1 is a pseudogene. The CDR3 consists of 11 residues.

The V and J genes are TRBV19 and TRBJ2-1, with 13 bases matching TRBD2. Germline CDR1 reads LNHDA; CDR2 reads SQIVND (reference sequence). This CDR3 region has 17 residues. Trimming removed 7 bases from V and 4 bases from J; junction bases left unmatched: 10. The CDR3, as DNA: TGTGCCAGTATGATTGGGAGGACTAGCGGGAGTTACAATGAGCAGTTCTTC. It yields the protein CASMIGRTSGSYNEQFF.

This clone has only a few counts. This sequence joins TRBV28 and TRBJ2-7; weak D call: TRBD2 (6 bases). V was shortened by 4 bases and J by 6 bases, with 19 bases between the two germline ends. Germline V gives CDR1 MDHEN, CDR2 SYDVKM. The CDR3 sequence is 15 residues long. The CDR3 sequence: CASSSTTGELVEQYF. The CDR3 DNA sequence: TGTGCCAGCAGTTCGACGACGGGAGAGTTGGTCGAGCAGTACTTC.

V gene TRBV7-8 combines with J gene TRBJ2-1; 10 bases line up with TRBD1. The CDR3 length is 16 residues. The germline V gene has CDR1 SGHVS and CDR2 FQNEAQ. With 5 bases clipped from V and 8 bases from J, the junction kept 12 bases outside the gene matches. The CDR3 protein is CASSPKTGGRQHEQFF. In DNA, the CDR3 is TGTGCCAGCAGCCCGAAGACAGGGGGCAGACAACATGAGCAGTTCTTC.